This T cell receptor (beta chain) stems from a study of blood T cell repertoires in COVID-19. Study-wide background: Some COVID-19 samples were acute and others convalescent; all came from the United States, Italy and Spain. The cDNA or gDNA used as material had been derived from T cells, B-cell-depleted T cells, or PBMCs.

As handled by the study authors: Amplification of reference gene primers was used by the study to estimate nucleated cell counts. Repertoires were generated with immunoSEQ multiplex PCR, while TCRdb's copy carries only in-frame clones and drops some. The DNA was the basis for D and trimming; V, J and clone size are from that table. This table has about 210,000 clones, 88% appearing once. CDR1 is MDHEN, CDR2 SYDVKM, per germline. The CDR3 spans 15 residues. As concerns this clone: Germline and junction disagree at one end, which may indicate a read error.

The source is a man aged 40-50 years with acute or convalescent COVID-19. The chain has TRBV28 and TRBJ1-3, with 8 positions matching TRBD1. Sample: peripheral blood. The CDR3 coding sequence is TGTGCCAGCAGCCGCGGAACAGGGGGGGGTTCGAGGTCGCATTTT. Translation: CASSRGTGGGSRSHF.